This TCR beta chain was sequenced for a study of cytomegalovirus exposure and HLA in healthy donors. This clone was found once. Vbeta (60) and Jbeta (13) primers were used in the PCR. Profiling relied on immunoSEQ multiplex PCR, and the TCRdb table lists in-frame clones only, not all of them. This sample has some 85,000 clones, with under 85% found just once. The sequencing input was PBMCs. The clonotype was recovered from a male donor in good health and CMV-seronegative.

Here the CDR3 reads CAWGPGVVTYEQYF. Written as DNA, the CDR3 is TGTGCCTGGGGACCGGGGGTTGTAACCTACGAGCAGTACTTC. V usage is TRBV30 and J usage is TRBJ2-7; D might be TRBD2 (6 bases). Deletions cut 5 bases from V and 2 bases from J, with 16 bases between. In germline, CDR1 is GTSNPN, CDR2 SVGIG (reference sequence). This CDR3 region has 14 residues.